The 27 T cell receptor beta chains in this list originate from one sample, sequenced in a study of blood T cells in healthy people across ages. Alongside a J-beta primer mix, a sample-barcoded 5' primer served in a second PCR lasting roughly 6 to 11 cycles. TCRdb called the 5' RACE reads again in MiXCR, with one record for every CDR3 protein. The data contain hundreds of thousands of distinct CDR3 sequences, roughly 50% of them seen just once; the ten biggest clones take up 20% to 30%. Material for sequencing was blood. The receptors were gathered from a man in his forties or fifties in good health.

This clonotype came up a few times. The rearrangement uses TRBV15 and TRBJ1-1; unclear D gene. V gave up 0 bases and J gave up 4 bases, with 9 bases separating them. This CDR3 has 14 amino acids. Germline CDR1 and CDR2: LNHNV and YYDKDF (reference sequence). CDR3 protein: CATSRDTAGTEAFF. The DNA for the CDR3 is TGTGCCACCAGCAGAGATACGGCCGGCACTGAAGCTTTCTTT.

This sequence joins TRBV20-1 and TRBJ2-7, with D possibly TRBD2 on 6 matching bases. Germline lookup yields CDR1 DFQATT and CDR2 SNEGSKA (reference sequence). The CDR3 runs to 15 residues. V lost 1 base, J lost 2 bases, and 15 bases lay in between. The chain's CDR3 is CSARGRLAATYEQYF. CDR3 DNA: TGCAGTGCTAGAGGTAGATTAGCGGCTACCTACGAGCAGTACTTC.

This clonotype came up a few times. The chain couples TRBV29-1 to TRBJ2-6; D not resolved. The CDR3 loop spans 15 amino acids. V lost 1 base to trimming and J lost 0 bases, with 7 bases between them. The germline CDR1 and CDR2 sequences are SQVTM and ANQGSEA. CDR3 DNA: TGCAGCGTTGAAGTCGATCCCTCTGGGGCCAACGTCCTGACTTTC. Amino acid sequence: CSVEVDPSGANVLTF. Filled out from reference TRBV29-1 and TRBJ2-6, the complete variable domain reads SAVISQKPSRDICQRGTSLTIQCQVDSQVTMMFWYRQQPGQSLTLIATANQGSEATYESGFVIDKFPISRPNLTFSTLTVSNMSPEDSSIYLCSVEVDPSGANVLTFGAGSRLTVL.

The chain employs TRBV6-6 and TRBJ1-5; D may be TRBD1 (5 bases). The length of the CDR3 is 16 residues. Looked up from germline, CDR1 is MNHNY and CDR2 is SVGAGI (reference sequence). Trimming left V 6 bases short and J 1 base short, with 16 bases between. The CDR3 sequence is CASREYGGRSNQPQHF. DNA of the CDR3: TGTGCCAGCAGGGAGTATGGGGGACGGAGCAATCAGCCCCAGCATTTT.

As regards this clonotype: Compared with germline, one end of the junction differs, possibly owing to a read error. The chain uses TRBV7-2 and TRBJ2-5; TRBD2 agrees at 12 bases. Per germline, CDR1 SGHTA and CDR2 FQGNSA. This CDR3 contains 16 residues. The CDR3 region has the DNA TGTGCCAGCAGCCCATCCTCACTAGCGGGAGGAGAGACTCAGTACTTC. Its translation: CASSPSSLAGGETQYF.

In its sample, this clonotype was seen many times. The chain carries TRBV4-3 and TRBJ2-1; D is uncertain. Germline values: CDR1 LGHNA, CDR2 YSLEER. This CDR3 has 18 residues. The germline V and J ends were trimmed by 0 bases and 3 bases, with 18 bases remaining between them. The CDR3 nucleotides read TGCGCCAGCAGCCAAGAAGATCTCATCGGGTCAAGCTACAATGAGCAGTTCTTC. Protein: CASSQEDLIGSSYNEQFF.

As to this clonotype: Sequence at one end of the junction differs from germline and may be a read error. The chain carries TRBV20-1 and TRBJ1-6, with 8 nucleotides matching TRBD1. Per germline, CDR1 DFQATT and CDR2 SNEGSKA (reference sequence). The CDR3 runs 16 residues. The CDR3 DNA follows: TGCAGTGCTAGAAAAGGCCAGACAGGGGTTCGGTCACCCCCCCACTTT. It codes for CSARKGQTGVRSPPHF.

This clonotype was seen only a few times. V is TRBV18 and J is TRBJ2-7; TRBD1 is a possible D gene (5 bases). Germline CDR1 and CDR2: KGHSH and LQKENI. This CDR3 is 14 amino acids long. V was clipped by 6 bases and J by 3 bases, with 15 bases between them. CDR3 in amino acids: CASSLQGVYYEQYF. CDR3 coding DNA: TGTGCCAGCTCTTTGCAGGGCGTCTACTACGAGCAGTACTTC.

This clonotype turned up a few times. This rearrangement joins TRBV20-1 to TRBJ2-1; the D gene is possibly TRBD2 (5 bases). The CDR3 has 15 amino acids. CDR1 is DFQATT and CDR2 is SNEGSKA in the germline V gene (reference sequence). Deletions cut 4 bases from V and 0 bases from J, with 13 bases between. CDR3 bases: TGCAGTGCTAAAGGCGGGTACGACTCCTACAATGAGCAGTTCTTC. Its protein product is CSAKGGYDSYNEQFF.

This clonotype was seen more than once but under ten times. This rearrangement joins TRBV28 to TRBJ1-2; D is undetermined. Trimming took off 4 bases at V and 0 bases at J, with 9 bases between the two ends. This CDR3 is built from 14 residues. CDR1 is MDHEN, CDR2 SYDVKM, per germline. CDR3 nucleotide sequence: TGTGCCAGCAGTTCGCCCGATACTAACTATGGCTACACCTTC. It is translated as CASSSPDTNYGYTF.

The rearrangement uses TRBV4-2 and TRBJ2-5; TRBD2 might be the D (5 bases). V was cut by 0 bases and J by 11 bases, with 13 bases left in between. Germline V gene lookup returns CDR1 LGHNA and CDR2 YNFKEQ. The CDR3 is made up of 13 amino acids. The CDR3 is CASSQEGSSRQYF. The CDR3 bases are TGTGCCAGCAGCCAAGAGGGGTCTAGCAGGCAGTACTTC.

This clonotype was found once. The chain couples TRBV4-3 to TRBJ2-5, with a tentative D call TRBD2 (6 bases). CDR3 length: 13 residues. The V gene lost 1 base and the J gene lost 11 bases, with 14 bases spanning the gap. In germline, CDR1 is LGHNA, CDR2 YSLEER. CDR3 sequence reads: CASSQGEVMEQYF. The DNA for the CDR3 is TGCGCCAGCAGCCAAGGGGAGGTGATGGAGCAGTACTTC.

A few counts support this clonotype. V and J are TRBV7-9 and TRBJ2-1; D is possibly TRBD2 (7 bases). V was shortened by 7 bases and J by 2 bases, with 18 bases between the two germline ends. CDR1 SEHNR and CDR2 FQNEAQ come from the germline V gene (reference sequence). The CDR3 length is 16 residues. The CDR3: CASTQGRGRTYNEQFF. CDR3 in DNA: TGTGCCAGCACCCAAGGGAGGGGGAGAACCTACAATGAGCAGTTCTTC.

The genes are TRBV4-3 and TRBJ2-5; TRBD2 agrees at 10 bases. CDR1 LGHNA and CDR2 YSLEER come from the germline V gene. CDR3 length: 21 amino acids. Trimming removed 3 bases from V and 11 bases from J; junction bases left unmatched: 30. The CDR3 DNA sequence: TGCGCCAGCAGCCACCGACTCGTACGGGGGGCGGGTGCTAGCGGGAGAAGTGAGCAGTACTTC. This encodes CASSHRLVRGAGASGRSEQYF.

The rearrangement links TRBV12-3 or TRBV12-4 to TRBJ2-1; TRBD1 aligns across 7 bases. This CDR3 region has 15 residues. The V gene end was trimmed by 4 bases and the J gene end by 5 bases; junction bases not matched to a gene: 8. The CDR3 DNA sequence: TGTGCCAGCAGTTCACAGGGGACAATTGACAATGAGCAGTTCTTC. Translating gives CASSSQGTIDNEQFF.

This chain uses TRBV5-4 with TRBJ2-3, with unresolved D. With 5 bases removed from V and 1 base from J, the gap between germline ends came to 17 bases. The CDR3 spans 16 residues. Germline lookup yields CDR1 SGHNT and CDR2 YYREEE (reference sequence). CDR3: CASRGQERVGTDTQYF. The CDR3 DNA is TGTGCCAGCAGGGGCCAGGAAAGAGTTGGCACAGATACGCAGTATTTT.

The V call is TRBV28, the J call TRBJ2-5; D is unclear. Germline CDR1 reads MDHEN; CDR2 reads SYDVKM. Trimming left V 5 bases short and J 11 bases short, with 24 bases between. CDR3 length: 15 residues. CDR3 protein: CASSRTVPWSSEQYF. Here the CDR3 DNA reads TGTGCCAGCAGTAGAACTGTTCCCTGGTCGAGTGAGCAGTACTTC.

CDR3 coding DNA: TGTGCCACCAGTGATTTCGCCGATGAGTGGACCCAGTACTTC. It codes for CATSDFADEWTQYF. The rearrangement links TRBV24-1 to TRBJ2-5; D not resolved. The V gene lost 1 base and the J gene lost 7 bases, with 12 bases spanning the gap. The CDR3 runs 14 residues. CDR1 and CDR2 (germline): KGHDR, SFDVKD.

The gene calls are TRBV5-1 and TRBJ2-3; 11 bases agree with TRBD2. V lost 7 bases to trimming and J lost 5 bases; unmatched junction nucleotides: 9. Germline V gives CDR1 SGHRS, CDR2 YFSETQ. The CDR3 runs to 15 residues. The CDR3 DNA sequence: TGCGCCAGCGGGGGGACTAGCGGACAAAAAGATACGCAGTATTTT. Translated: CASGGTSGQKDTQYF.

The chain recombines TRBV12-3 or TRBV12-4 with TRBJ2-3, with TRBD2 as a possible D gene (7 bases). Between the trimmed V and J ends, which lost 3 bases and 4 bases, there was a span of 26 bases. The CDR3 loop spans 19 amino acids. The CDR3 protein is CASSFGGGAGGPSADTQYF. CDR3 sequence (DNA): TGTGCCAGCAGTTTTGGGGGGGGAGCTGGGGGGCCTAGCGCAGATACGCAGTATTTT.

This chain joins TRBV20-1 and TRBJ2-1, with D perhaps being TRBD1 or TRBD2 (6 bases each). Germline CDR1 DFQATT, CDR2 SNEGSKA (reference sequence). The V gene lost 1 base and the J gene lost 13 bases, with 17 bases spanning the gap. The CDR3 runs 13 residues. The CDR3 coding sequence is TGCAGTGCTAGAGCACCTCCGGGGGCCCAACAGTTCTTC. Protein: CSARAPPGAQQFF.

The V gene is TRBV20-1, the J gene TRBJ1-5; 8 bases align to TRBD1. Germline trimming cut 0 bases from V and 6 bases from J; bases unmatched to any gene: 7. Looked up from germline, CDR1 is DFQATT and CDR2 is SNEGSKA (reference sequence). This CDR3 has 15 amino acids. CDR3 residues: CSARERTGPFQPQHF. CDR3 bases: TGCAGTGCTAGAGAAAGGACAGGGCCCTTTCAGCCCCAGCATTTT.

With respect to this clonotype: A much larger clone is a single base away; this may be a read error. In DNA, the CDR3 is TGTGCCAGCAGTTTCTCGAACAGTGAGGGCACGCAGTATTTT. This codes for CASSFSNSEGTQYF. This chain joins TRBV27 and TRBJ2-3, with D maybe TRBD2 (5 bases). V gave up 3 bases and J gave up 9 bases, with 16 bases separating them. Germline CDR1 MNHEY, CDR2 SMNVEV (reference sequence). CDR3 length: 14 residues.

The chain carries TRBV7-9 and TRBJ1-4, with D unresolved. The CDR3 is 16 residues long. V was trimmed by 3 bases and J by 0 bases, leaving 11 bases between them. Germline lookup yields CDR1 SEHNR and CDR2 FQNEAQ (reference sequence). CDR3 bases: TGTGCCAGCAGCTTGCCTTTGGGGACAACTAATGAAAAACTGTTTTTT. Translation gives CASSLPLGTTNEKLFF.

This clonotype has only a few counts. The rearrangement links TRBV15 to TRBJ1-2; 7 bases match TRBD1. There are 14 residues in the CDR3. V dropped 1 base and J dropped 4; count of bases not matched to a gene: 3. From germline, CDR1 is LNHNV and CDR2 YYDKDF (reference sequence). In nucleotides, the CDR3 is TGTGCCACCAGCAGAGCACAGGGGACCTATGGCTACACCTTC. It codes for CATSRAQGTYGYTF.

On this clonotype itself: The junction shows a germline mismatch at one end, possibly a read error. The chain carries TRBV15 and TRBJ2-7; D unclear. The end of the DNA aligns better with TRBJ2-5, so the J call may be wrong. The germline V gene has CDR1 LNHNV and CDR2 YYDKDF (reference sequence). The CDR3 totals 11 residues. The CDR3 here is CVTSRAETQYF. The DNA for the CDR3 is TGTGTCACCAGCAGAGCTGAGACCCAGTACTTC.

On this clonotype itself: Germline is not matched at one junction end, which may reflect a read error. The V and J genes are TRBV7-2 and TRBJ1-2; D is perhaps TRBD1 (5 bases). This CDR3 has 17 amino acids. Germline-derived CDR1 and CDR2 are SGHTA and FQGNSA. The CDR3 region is CASSSDSQPTEADGCTF. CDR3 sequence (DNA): TGTGCCAGCAGCTCAGACTCGCAACCGACAGAAGCTGATGGCTGCACCTTC.